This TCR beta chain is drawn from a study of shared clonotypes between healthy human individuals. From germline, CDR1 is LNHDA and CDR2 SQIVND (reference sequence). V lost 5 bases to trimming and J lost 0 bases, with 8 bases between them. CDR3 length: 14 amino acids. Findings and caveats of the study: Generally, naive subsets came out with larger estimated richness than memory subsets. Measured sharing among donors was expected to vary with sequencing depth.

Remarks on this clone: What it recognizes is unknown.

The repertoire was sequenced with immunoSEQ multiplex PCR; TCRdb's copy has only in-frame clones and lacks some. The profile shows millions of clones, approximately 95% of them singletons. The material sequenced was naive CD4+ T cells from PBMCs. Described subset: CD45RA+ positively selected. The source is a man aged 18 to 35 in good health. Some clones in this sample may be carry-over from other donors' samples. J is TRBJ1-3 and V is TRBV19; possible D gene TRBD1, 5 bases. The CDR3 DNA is TGTGCCAGTAGTGACAGAGCCTCTGGAAACACCATATATTTT. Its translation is CASSDRASGNTIYF.